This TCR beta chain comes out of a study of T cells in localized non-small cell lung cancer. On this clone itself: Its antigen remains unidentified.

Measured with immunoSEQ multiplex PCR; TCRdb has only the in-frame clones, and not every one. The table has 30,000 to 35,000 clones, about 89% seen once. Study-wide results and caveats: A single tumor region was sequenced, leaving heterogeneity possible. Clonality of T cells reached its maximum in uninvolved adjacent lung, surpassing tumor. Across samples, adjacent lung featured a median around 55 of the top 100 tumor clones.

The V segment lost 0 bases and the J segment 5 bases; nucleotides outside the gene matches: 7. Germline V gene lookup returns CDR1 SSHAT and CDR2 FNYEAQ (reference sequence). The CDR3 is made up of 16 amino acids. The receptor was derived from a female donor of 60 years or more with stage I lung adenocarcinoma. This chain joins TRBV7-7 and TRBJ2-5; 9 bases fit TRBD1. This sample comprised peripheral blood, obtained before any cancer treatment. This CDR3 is CASSLAMGQGWETQYF. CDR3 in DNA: TGTGCCAGCAGCTTAGCGATGGGACAGGGCTGGGAGACCCAGTACTTC.